This TCR beta chain comes out of a study of metastatic and nonmetastatic thyroid tumors. On the study more broadly: From malignant and benign thyroid patients, repertoires in blood and in tumor or nodule tissue were compared.

This clone was recorded many times. Ahead of thyroid surgery, no patient had received treatment of any kind. Per the original data handling: The authors used CDR3 differences across clinicopathological groups to build a distant-metastasis classifier for papillary thyroid cancer. TCRdb used MiXCR to call clones anew from the PCR reads. For this entry, the V and J calls and clone size follow TCRdb and not the study's own pipeline. The sample has around 30,000 clones; 18% are singletons. V was shortened by 3 bases and J by 5 bases, with 8 bases between the two germline ends. The CDR3 extends over 14 amino acids. Germline V gene data show CDR1 as SNHLY and CDR2 as FYNNEI.

The sequence came from a female donor with papillary thyroid cancer or a benign thyroid nodule (not recorded which). Some clones in this sample may be carry-over from other donors' samples. The sequenced sample consisted of blood. V and J are TRBV2 and TRBJ1-6; D call uncertain. The CDR3 nucleotides are TGTGCCAGCAGTGACAACAGCAATAATTCACCCCTCCACTTT. Translated: CASSDNSNNSPLHF.